A single sample gave rise to the 28 T cell receptor beta chains below, sequenced in a study of glioma-infiltrating T cells after dendritic cell vaccination. Using immunoSEQ multiplex PCR, the repertoire was profiled, and TCRdb retains in-frame clones only, with some absent. The data show roughly 100,000 clones, around 90% seen once. Time point indicated: after dendritic cell vaccination, including at tumor progression/relapse. Sequenced here: blood, sampled after dendritic cell vaccination. These receptors all come from a human donor with glioblastoma.

The chain has TRBV14 and TRBJ1-1; weak D call: TRBD1 (6 bases). Trimming shortened V by 4 bases and J by 1 base, and 10 bases separated the two germline ends. The CDR3 is 14 amino acids. Germline V CDR1 and CDR2: SGHDN, FVKESK. CDR3 bases: TGTGCCAGCAGCCCAGTGACAGGGAACACTGAAGCTTTCTTT. It specifies CASSPVTGNTEAFF. Full variable domain (missing parts from reference TRBV14 and TRBJ1-1): EAGVTQFPSHSVIEKGQTVTLRCDPISGHDNLYWYRRVMGKEIKFLLHFVKESKQDESGMPNNRFLAERTGGTYSTLKVQPAELEDSGVYFCASSPVTGNTEAFFGQGTRLTVV.

This chain joins TRBV19 and TRBJ2-7, with TRBD1 as a possible D gene (6 bases). The germline gives CDR1 LNHDA, CDR2 SQIVND (reference sequence). V was shortened by 0 bases and J by 2 bases, with 14 bases between the two germline ends. The CDR3 extends over 16 amino acids. CDR3 sequence: CASSIDRVAGAYEQYF. As DNA, the CDR3 is TGTGCCAGTAGTATAGATCGGGTGGCAGGGGCCTACGAGCAGTACTTC.

The chain combines TRBV7-6 with TRBJ2-7; a weak D match, TRBD2 (6 bases). Germline V lookup: CDR1 SGHVS, CDR2 FNYEAQ. CDR3 length equals 13 residues. The V end lost 1 base, the J end lost 4 bases, and 8 bases lay between the germline ends. The CDR3 bases are TGTGCCAGCAGCTTAGAACGGGAGTACGAGCAGTACTTC. Protein product: CASSLEREYEQYF.

The genes are TRBV6-1 and TRBJ1-3, with 7 bases aligning to TRBD1. The CDR3 sequence is 19 residues long. V dropped 2 bases and J dropped 0; count of bases not matched to a gene: 13. CDR1 is MNHNS, CDR2 SASEGT, per germline. CDR3 coding DNA: TGTGCCAGCAGTGAACGTCGCGGCAGGGGGATTGGCTCTGGAAACACCATATATTTT. Translating gives CASSERRGRGIGSGNTIYF.

The V call is TRBV19, the J call TRBJ1-1; TRBD1 matches at 7 bases. Trimming took 6 bases from V and 5 from J; bases not matched to a gene: 6. Germline V lookup: CDR1 LNHDA, CDR2 SQIVND (reference sequence). The CDR3 totals 13 residues. The CDR3 is CASSRTGGTEAFF. The CDR3 nucleotides read TGTGCCAGTAGCCGGACAGGCGGTACTGAAGCTTTCTTT. Variable domain in full (rest from reference TRBV19 and TRBJ1-1): DGGITQSPKYLFRKEGQNVTLSCEQNLNHDAMYWYRQDPGQGLRLIYYSQIVNDFQKGDIAEGYSVSREKKESFPLTVTSAQKNPTAFYLCASSRTGGTEAFFGQGTRLTVV.

The CDR3 region is CASRATGNTGELFF. The CDR3 DNA sequence: TGTGCCAGCAGGGCCACAGGGAACACCGGGGAGCTGTTTTTT. This chain uses TRBV6-4 with TRBJ2-2; a possible D gene is TRBD1 (5 bases). Looked up from germline, CDR1 is MRHNA and CDR2 is SNTAGT. The V gene lost 6 bases and the J gene lost 1 base, with 9 bases spanning the gap. This CDR3 region has 14 residues.

V and J are TRBV6-5 and TRBJ2-1, with TRBD2 matching 10 bases. The CDR3 is 14 amino acids. V lost 5 bases, J lost 8 bases, and 6 bases stayed unmatched. Germline V gives CDR1 MNHEY, CDR2 SVGAGI. The CDR3 DNA sequence: TGTGCCAGCAGTATACTAGCGGGAAGGGATGAGCAGTTCTTC. Translation gives CASSILAGRDEQFF.

In its sample, this clone was seen once. The chain is built from TRBV30 and TRBJ2-7, with 7 positions matching TRBD1. CDR1 is GTSNPN and CDR2 is SVGIG in the germline V gene (reference sequence). Losses at the gene ends were 6 bases for V and 5 bases for J; bases not matched to a gene: 4. CDR3 length: 11 amino acids. The DNA for the CDR3 is TGTGCCTGTACAGGGGATAACGAGCAGTACTTC. Residues: CACTGDNEQYF. The complete variable domain, with remaining parts taken from reference TRBV30 and TRBJ2-7, reads SQTIHQWPATLVQPVGSPLSLECTVEGTSNPNLYWYRQAAGRGLQLLFYSVGIGQISSEVPQNLSASRPQDRQFILSSKKLLLSDSGFYLCACTGDNEQYFGPGTRLTVT.

The J gene is TRBJ2-5, the V gene TRBV29-1; a possible D gene is TRBD2 (6 bases). CDR3 size: 12 residues. Germline loops: CDR1 SQVTM, CDR2 ANQGSEA. Trimming shortened V by 3 bases and J by 3 bases, and 8 bases separated the two germline ends. CDR3 bases: TGCAGCGTTGAGAGGGAGGAAGAGACCCAGTACTTC. This gives the protein CSVEREEETQYF.

The count of this clone is one. The rearrangement joins TRBV7-9 to TRBJ1-4; D might be TRBD1 (5 bases). From germline, CDR1 is SEHNR and CDR2 FQNEAQ (reference sequence). The V gene lost 1 base and the J gene lost 12 bases, with 9 bases spanning the gap. CDR3 size: 12 residues. CDR3 loop: CASSLGSGELFF. Here the CDR3 DNA reads TGTGCCAGCAGCTTAGGATCGGGGGAACTGTTTTTT.

The J gene is TRBJ2-3, the V gene TRBV9; 10 bases align to TRBD2. The CDR3 is made up of 17 amino acids. Trimming at V came to 0 bases and at J to 5 bases, leaving 9 bases not matched to a gene. Germline CDR1 is SGDLS and CDR2 is YYNGEE. The CDR3 here is CASSVEGGTSVEDTQYF. CDR3 in DNA: TGTGCCAGCAGCGTAGAGGGGGGGACTAGCGTTGAAGATACGCAGTATTTT.

The gene calls are TRBV19 and TRBJ1-1, with a possible D match to TRBD1 (6 bases). Trimming took off 3 bases at V and 4 bases at J, with 15 bases between the two ends. The CDR3 has 15 amino acids. The germline V gene has CDR1 LNHDA and CDR2 SQIVND (reference sequence). The CDR3 is CASSINPGVPTEAFF. CDR3 nucleotides: TGTGCCAGTAGTATTAACCCAGGGGTCCCCACTGAAGCTTTCTTT.

The chain recombines TRBV11-3 with TRBJ2-1; tentatively, D is TRBD1 (5 bases). Per germline, CDR1 SGHNT and CDR2 YENEEA. The CDR3 is 16 amino acids. Deletions cut 1 base from V and 3 bases from J, with 13 bases between. The CDR3: CASSLVKGSLYNEQFF. The CDR3 region has the DNA TGTGCCAGCAGCTTAGTCAAGGGGTCCCTCTACAATGAGCAGTTCTTC.

CDR3 nucleotide sequence: TGTGCCTGGAGCAAGGGGCGAAGATCTGGAAACACCATATATTTT. It specifies CAWSKGRRSGNTIYF. The rearrangement links TRBV30 to TRBJ1-3, with D possibly being TRBD1 (5 bases). Trimming removed 3 bases at V and 1 base at J, with 13 bases between. The CDR3 contains 15 residues. Germline CDR1 reads GTSNPN; CDR2 reads SVGIG (reference sequence).

This clone was recorded once. The CDR3 here is CASSRQGTEAFF. The DNA of the CDR3 is TGTGCCAGCTCACGACAGGGAACTGAAGCTTTCTTT. The rearrangement uses TRBV18 and TRBJ1-1, with 7 bases matching TRBD1. Germline V lookup: CDR1 KGHSH, CDR2 LQKENI. J was trimmed by 5 bases and V by 4 bases; bases with no gene match: 1. The CDR3 has 12 residues.

The chain carries TRBV2 and TRBJ1-1; D is uncertain. Per the germline V gene, CDR1 is SNHLY and CDR2 is FYNNEI. V gave up 7 bases and J gave up 1 base, with 10 bases separating them. The CDR3 runs to 13 residues. CDR3 in amino acids: CASNLEGNTEAFF. The CDR3, as DNA: TGTGCCAGCAATCTTGAGGGGAACACTGAAGCTTTCTTT.

V and J are TRBV9 and TRBJ2-3, with 8 bases that match TRBD2. V lost 3 bases and J lost 0; bases outside the gene matches: 9. Looked up from germline, CDR1 is SGDLS and CDR2 is YYNGEE. The CDR3 length is 17 residues. The CDR3 nucleotides read TGTGCCAGCAGCGCCGTTAGCGGGGCCTTTAGCACAGATACGCAGTATTTT. Translated: CASSAVSGAFSTDTQYF.

The CDR3 reads CATSTPLGGETQYF. Here the CDR3 DNA reads TGTGCCACCAGCACCCCTCTGGGAGGGGAGACCCAGTACTTC. The rearrangement uses TRBV15 and TRBJ2-5; 7 nucleotides align to TRBD2. Germline assignment: CDR1 LNHNV and CDR2 YYDKDF (reference sequence). With V trimmed by 4 bases and J by 5 bases, 7 bases remained unmatched. The CDR3 loop spans 14 amino acids. The full variable domain, rest sourced from reference TRBV15 and TRBJ2-5, is DAMVIQNPRYQVTQFGKPVTLSCSQTLNHNVMYWYQQKSSQAPKLLFHYYDKDFNNEADTPDNFQSRRPNTSFCFLDIRSPGLGDTAMYLCATSTPLGGETQYFGPGTRLLVL.

V gene TRBV11-1 combines with J gene TRBJ2-1; 9 nucleotides agree with TRBD2. This CDR3 is built from 17 residues. Germline loops: CDR1 SGHAT, CDR2 FQDESV (reference sequence). J lost 4 bases, V lost 4 bases, and 11 bases had no gene match. DNA of the CDR3: TGTGCCAGCAGCTCCGCCCCGAAGACTAGCGGTTACAATGAGCAGTTCTTC. Its protein is CASSSAPKTSGYNEQFF.

The chain employs TRBV11-2 and TRBJ2-7; 12 bases align to TRBD1. The J segment lost 3 bases and the V segment lost 5 bases, leaving 8 bases of the junction unmatched. The CDR3 covers 16 residues. Germline values: CDR1 SGHAT, CDR2 FQNNGV. In DNA, the CDR3 is TGTGCCAGCAGCGCATACGGGACAGGGGGCTTCTACGAGCAGTACTTC. Amino acid sequence: CASSAYGTGGFYEQYF. The variable domain in full, with the rest retrieved from reference TRBV11-2 and TRBJ2-7, is EAGVAQSPRYKIIEKRQSVAFWCNPISGHATLYWYQQILGQGPKLLIQFQNNGVVDDSQLPKDRFSAERLKGVDSTLKIQPAKLEDSAVYLCASSAYGTGGFYEQYFGPGTRLTVT.

CDR3: CASSQSGGANIRTDTQYF. As DNA, the CDR3 is TGCGCCAGCAGCCAAAGCGGGGGGGCTAATATCCGCACAGATACGCAGTATTTT. The genes are TRBV4-1 and TRBJ2-3; 10 bases fit TRBD2. Looked up from germline, CDR1 is MGHRA and CDR2 is YSYEKL. V dropped 2 bases and J dropped 1; count of bases not matched to a gene: 9. The CDR3 contains 18 residues.

This clone has only one observation. V is TRBV2 and J is TRBJ2-2, with a tentative D call TRBD2 (5 bases). The V gene lost 7 bases and the J gene lost 7 bases, with 16 bases spanning the gap. CDR3 size: 14 residues. Germline loops: CDR1 SNHLY, CDR2 FYNNEI. The CDR3 region is CASNMEASVGELFF. CDR3 nucleotides: TGTGCCAGCAATATGGAGGCCTCTGTCGGGGAGCTGTTTTTT.

The chain joins TRBV2 to TRBJ2-1; D remains unclear. Germline CDR1 reads SNHLY; CDR2 reads FYNNEI. V shed 8 bases and J shed 5 bases, with 10 bases lying between them. The CDR3 sequence is 12 residues long. The CDR3, as DNA: TGTGCCAGCTCGGTCGAGAACAATGAGCAGTTCTTC. It codes for CASSVENNEQFF.

A single count supports this clone. This chain uses TRBV9 with TRBJ2-7; TRBD2 agrees at 7 bases. CDR1 is SGDLS and CDR2 is YYNGEE in the germline V gene. V was pared by 6 bases and J by 2 bases, with 5 bases of the junction left unmatched. This CDR3 region has 13 residues. CDR3 sequence: CASTPGRAYEQYF. In nucleotides, the CDR3 is TGTGCCAGCACCCCGGGGAGGGCCTACGAGCAGTACTTC.

J is TRBJ1-4 and V is TRBV18, with a possible D match to TRBD1 (5 bases). CDR1 KGHSH and CDR2 LQKENI come from the germline V gene. CDR3 length equals 15 residues. V dropped 2 bases and J dropped 4 bases, with 11 bases sitting between them. CDR3 region: CASSPTAGINEKLFF. The CDR3 DNA sequence: TGTGCCAGCTCACCAACGGCAGGGATTAATGAAAAACTGTTTTTT.

The genes are TRBV6-6 and TRBJ2-7, with TRBD2 matching over 11 bases. The germline V gene encodes CDR1 MNHNY and CDR2 SVGAGI (reference sequence). The CDR3 length is 15 residues. V lost 5 bases, J lost 2 bases, and 5 bases stayed unmatched. The CDR3 reads CASSRGTSGAYEQYF. For the CDR3, the DNA is TGTGCCAGCAGTCGGGGGACTAGCGGAGCCTACGAGCAGTACTTC.

This chain connects TRBV27 to TRBJ2-3, with unresolved D. CDR1 and CDR2 from the germline V gene are MNHEY and SMNVEV (reference sequence). The CDR3 contains 11 residues. Trimming removed 3 bases at V and 6 bases at J, with 4 bases between. The CDR3 DNA reads TGTGCCAGCAGTTTTTCTGATACGCAGTATTTT. Residues: CASSFSDTQYF.

The chain joins TRBV29-1 to TRBJ2-1; TRBD2 might be the D (5 bases). V was clipped by 7 bases and J by 4 bases, with 14 bases between them. In germline, CDR1 is SQVTM, CDR2 ANQGSEA. CDR3 length: 13 residues. The CDR3 here is CSARGGDYNEQFF. CDR3 DNA sequence: TGCAGCGCCCGGGGTGGGGATTACAATGAGCAGTTCTTC.